Below, 28 T cell receptor beta chains from the same sample are listed, as sequenced in a study of Ad26.COV2.S vaccination and SARS-CoV-2 variants. Documented treatment: roughly 20 received Ad26.COV2.S at low or high dose, single or two shots; several received placebo; per-sample allocation not given. Day 63 after the first injection of vaccine or placebo was the sampling time. This table comes from immunoSEQ multiplex PCR, and its TCRdb copy is limited to in-frame clones, with some not included. Seen here are 450,000 to 550,000 clones, nearly 90% observed once, and the top ten hold 1.5% to 2%. Sample: peripheral blood, taken in a trial of Ad26.COV2.S vaccine versus placebo. The receptor source for this set is a person between 18 and 60 years old who received the Ad26.COV2.S COVID-19 vaccine or a placebo.

The chain uses TRBV3-1 (or the pseudogene TRBV3-2) and TRBJ1-2, with D uncertain. Germline values: CDR1 LGHDT, CDR2 YNNKEL (reference sequence). This CDR3 spans 13 amino acids. Trimming cost V 2 bases and J 5 bases, with 9 bases left between them. Here the CDR3 reads CASSQFGSYGYTF. CDR3 nucleotides: TGTGCCAGCAGCCAATTCGGAAGTTATGGCTACACCTTC.

This clone was picked up a small number of times. The chain recombines TRBV7-9 with TRBJ2-3; D might be TRBD1 (7 bases). Germline V gives CDR1 SEHNR, CDR2 FQNEAQ (reference sequence). The CDR3 runs 14 residues. Trimming cost V 5 bases and J 1 base, with 10 bases left between them. The CDR3 region is CASSARGGTDTQYF. CDR3 nucleotide sequence: TGTGCCAGCAGCGCCAGGGGGGGCACAGATACGCAGTATTTT.

The chain employs TRBV3-1 (or the pseudogene TRBV3-2) and TRBJ2-7, with 7 bases that match TRBD1. V lost 5 bases to trimming and J lost 1 base; unmatched junction nucleotides: 2. The CDR3 covers 13 residues. Germline assignment: CDR1 LGHDT and CDR2 YNNKEL (reference sequence). The CDR3 region has the DNA TGTGCCAGCAGCGTACAGGGGTCCTACGAGCAGTACTTC. This translates into CASSVQGSYEQYF.

This clone was detected only once. As the CDR3 is not closed by the conserved phenylalanine or tryptophan, this likely results from a read error. The limits of the CDR3 on the DNA are not certain, so only TCRdb's listed CDR3 is given. The V and J genes are TRBV6-2 or TRBV6-3 and TRBJ1-1; TRBD1 is the table's D call and was not checked against the DNA. Germline assignment: CDR1 MNHEY and CDR2 SVGEGT. The CDR3 has 13 residues if both end residues are counted. The CDR3 sequence is CASSYSQAPGVIL.

This rearrangement joins TRBV5-1 to TRBJ2-1; D is possibly TRBD1 (5 bases). This CDR3 region has 16 residues. V was clipped by 0 bases and J by 1 base, with 11 bases between them. Germline lookup yields CDR1 SGHRS and CDR2 YFSETQ. DNA of the CDR3: TGCGCCAGCAGCTTGGTGGCAGGGTTGTCCTACAATGAGCAGTTCTTC. Protein product: CASSLVAGLSYNEQFF.

The V gene is TRBV7-2, the J gene TRBJ1-5; TRBD1 matches at 7 bases. V shed 5 bases, J shed 6 bases, and the junction held 10 bases outside the gene matches. The germline V gene encodes CDR1 SGHTA and CDR2 FQGNSA. This CDR3 has 15 residues. CDR3 protein: CASSPQGEIGQPQHF. The DNA for the CDR3 is TGTGCCAGCAGCCCTCAGGGGGAGATAGGTCAGCCCCAGCATTTT.

The genes are TRBV7-2 and TRBJ1-3; a possible D gene is TRBD1 (6 bases). Germline values: CDR1 SGHTA, CDR2 FQGNSA. The CDR3 is 15 amino acids. Trimming stripped 1 base from V and 5 bases from J, with 12 bases between. The CDR3 DNA follows: TGTGCCAGCAGCTTAGGAGGGACACTAAGAAACACCATATATTTT. Translated: CASSLGGTLRNTIYF.

V gene TRBV11-2 combines with J gene TRBJ2-3, with TRBD2 as a possible D gene (5 bases). The germline gives CDR1 SGHAT, CDR2 FQNNGV. With 3 bases removed from V and 1 base from J, the gap between germline ends came to 8 bases. The CDR3 spans 14 residues. The CDR3 bases are TGTGCCAGCAGCTTCCTGCGGGGCACAGATACGCAGTATTTT. This sequence encodes CASSFLRGTDTQYF.

The chain carries TRBV4-1 and TRBJ2-1; possibly TRBD2 for D (5 bases). Germline assignment: CDR1 MGHRA and CDR2 YSYEKL. With 0 bases removed from V and 0 bases from J, the gap between germline ends came to 21 bases. The CDR3 totals 20 residues. This CDR3 reads CASSQDRASGWLSSYNEQFF. In DNA, the CDR3 is TGCGCCAGCAGCCAAGATCGGGCGTCGGGGTGGCTTAGCTCCTACAATGAGCAGTTCTTC.

The gene calls are TRBV6-5 and TRBJ1-1; no reliable D call. The CDR3 has 13 residues. V was trimmed by 7 bases and J by 1 base, leaving 10 bases between them. The germline gives CDR1 MNHEY, CDR2 SVGAGI. In nucleotides, the CDR3 is TGTGCCAGCACCCGTGGTGAGAACACTGAAGCTTTCTTT. Translation gives CASTRGENTEAFF.

The chain carries TRBV5-1 and TRBJ2-3; 7 bases align to TRBD2. Germline CDR1 is SGHRS and CDR2 is YFSETQ. This CDR3 spans 16 amino acids. V trimming: 3 bases; J trimming: 3 bases; junction bases outside the gene matches: 10. The CDR3: CASSSSPLAVTDTQYF. The DNA for the CDR3 is TGCGCCAGCAGCTCGTCGCCCCTAGCGGTGACAGATACGCAGTATTTT.

The chain links TRBV29-1 to TRBJ1-1; no reliable D call. Trimming left V 7 bases short and J 5 bases short, with 17 bases between. Germline CDR1 is SQVTM and CDR2 is ANQGSEA. This CDR3 has 13 amino acids. CDR3: CSASNTVVTEAFF. In nucleotides, the CDR3 is TGCAGCGCGTCGAACACAGTTGTAACTGAAGCTTTCTTT. Based on the CDR3 plus reference TRBV29-1 and TRBJ1-1, the full variable domain is SAVISQKPSRDICQRGTSLTIQCQVDSQVTMMFWYRQQPGQSLTLIATANQGSEATYESGFVIDKFPISRPNLTFSTLTVSNMSPEDSSIYLCSASNTVVTEAFFGQGTRLTVV.

The rearrangement joins TRBV6-5 to TRBJ2-3; tentatively, D is TRBD2 (6 bases). The length of the CDR3 is 14 residues. In germline, CDR1 is MNHEY, CDR2 SVGAGI. The V end was cut by 2 bases, the J end by 2 bases, with 8 bases between. The CDR3 region has the DNA TGTGCCAGCAGTTACGCGGGGAACACAGATACGCAGTATTTT. Protein: CASSYAGNTDTQYF.

V usage is TRBV10-3 and J usage is TRBJ2-1; 9 nucleotides agree with TRBD1. The length of the CDR3 is 14 residues. Trimming at V came to 6 bases and at J to 5 bases, leaving 5 bases not matched to a gene. Per the germline V gene, CDR1 is ENHRY and CDR2 is SYGVKD. CDR3 amino acids: CAISKGQGNNEQFF. The CDR3 bases are TGTGCCATCAGCAAGGGACAGGGAAACAATGAGCAGTTCTTC.

The chain carries TRBV15 and TRBJ2-5; 9 bases agree with TRBD2. The CDR3 consists of 16 residues. From germline, CDR1 is LNHNV and CDR2 YYDKDF (reference sequence). The V segment lost 0 bases and the J segment 4 bases; nucleotides outside the gene matches: 6. This chain's CDR3 is CATSRDHSGGRETQYF. Here the CDR3 DNA reads TGTGCCACCAGCAGAGATCACAGCGGGGGGAGAGAGACCCAGTACTTC.

V is TRBV15 and J is TRBJ2-1; weak D call: TRBD2 (7 bases). Germline CDR1 and CDR2: LNHNV and YYDKDF (reference sequence). The CDR3 is 16 residues long. Trimming shortened V by 5 bases and J by 0 bases, and 14 bases separated the two germline ends. CDR3 in DNA: TGTGCCACCAGCCAATGGGGGGGGCCCTCCTACAATGAGCAGTTCTTC. The encoded protein is CATSQWGGPSYNEQFF.

The J gene is TRBJ1-2, the V gene TRBV27, with a possible D match to TRBD1 (6 bases). The germline V gene encodes CDR1 MNHEY and CDR2 SMNVEV (reference sequence). With 8 bases removed from V and 4 bases from J, the gap between germline ends came to 32 bases. This CDR3 is built from 19 residues. The CDR3: CASAYPGGLAANFPYGYTF. The CDR3 DNA reads as TGTGCCAGCGCTTACCCTGGGGGCTTGGCGGCCAATTTTCCCTATGGCTACACCTTC.

The CDR3 bases are TGTGCCACCAGCAGAGTTAAGGGGGTAGGCACAGATACGCAGTATTTT. As protein: CATSRVKGVGTDTQYF. The chain employs TRBV15 and TRBJ2-3, with D perhaps matching TRBD1 (6 bases). The V gene's germline CDR1 is LNHNV and CDR2 YYDKDF (reference sequence). V was cut by 1 base and J by 1 base, with 12 bases left in between. The CDR3 contains 16 residues.

This clone was observed once. This chain links TRBV5-4 with TRBJ2-1; 8 nucleotides align to TRBD2. Germline assignment: CDR1 SGHNT and CDR2 YYREEE (reference sequence). The CDR3 runs to 14 residues. V shed 4 bases, J shed 6 bases, and the junction held 6 bases outside the gene matches. Written as DNA, the CDR3 is TGTGCCAGCAGCGCGGGACTAGATGTCAATGAGCAGTTCTTC. Translation gives CASSAGLDVNEQFF.

This clone was detected once. This rearrangement joins TRBV19 to TRBJ1-5; D might be TRBD1 (6 bases). The CDR3 totals 16 residues. The germline V gene has CDR1 LNHDA and CDR2 SQIVND (reference sequence). Trimming left V 9 bases short and J 0 bases short, with 18 bases between. In nucleotides, the CDR3 is TGTGCCAGCCAATACAGGGAGGAGTATAGCAATCAGCCCCAGCATTTT. It specifies CASQYREEYSNQPQHF.

The sample holds one count of this clone. This chain connects TRBV2 to TRBJ2-7; D possibly corresponds to TRBD2 (5 bases). This CDR3 spans 14 amino acids. Germline values: CDR1 SNHLY, CDR2 FYNNEI. With 7 bases removed from V and 2 bases from J, the gap between germline ends came to 15 bases. CDR3 coding DNA: TGTGCCAGCATTATTGGGAGAGGTCCCTACGAGCAGTACTTC. This codes for CASIIGRGPYEQYF.

The V call is TRBV18, the J call TRBJ1-3; perhaps TRBD1 as D (5 bases). V lost 4 bases, J lost 4 bases, and 8 bases lay in between. There are 13 residues in the CDR3. Germline CDR1 and CDR2: KGHSH and LQKENI. For the CDR3, the DNA is TGTGCCAGCTCACGGGACGGCGGAAACACCATATATTTT. This encodes CASSRDGGNTIYF.

This clone came up many times. The rearrangement links TRBV7-2 to TRBJ1-1; TRBD1 is a possible D gene (5 bases). Germline lookup yields CDR1 SGHTA and CDR2 FQGNSA. This CDR3 spans 14 amino acids. Trimming pared 2 bases from V and 7 bases from J, leaving 14 bases between. In DNA, the CDR3 is TGTGCCAGCAGCTTAATCGCGGGGGGATTTGAAGCTTTCTTT. It specifies CASSLIAGGFEAFF.

The J gene is TRBJ2-3, the V gene TRBV6-1; TRBD2 might be the D (6 bases). V was pared by 0 bases and J by 4 bases, with 11 bases between. The CDR3 covers 15 residues. Germline V lookup: CDR1 MNHNS, CDR2 SASEGT. The CDR3 sequence is CASSEATGTSDTQYF. CDR3 nucleotide sequence: TGTGCCAGCAGTGAAGCCACCGGGACTTCAGATACGCAGTATTTT.

The genes are TRBV7-9 and TRBJ2-7; no clear D gene. The CDR3 runs 14 residues. Germline loops: CDR1 SEHNR, CDR2 FQNEAQ (reference sequence). The ends were cut back, 1 base at V and 2 bases at J, with 9 bases in the middle. DNA for the CDR3: TGTGCCAGCAGCTTAGGGTCCGAACCCTACGAGCAGTACTTC. Translated, it gives CASSLGSEPYEQYF.

The V gene is TRBV4-1, the J gene TRBJ2-7, with a tentative D call TRBD2 (5 bases). This CDR3 is built from 16 residues. Germline-derived CDR1 and CDR2 are MGHRA and YSYEKL. Trimming took off 2 bases at V and 1 base at J, with 15 bases between the two ends. CDR3 sequence (DNA): TGCGCCAGCAGCCAACGCAGGCTAGGGAGTTCCTACGAGCAGTACTTC. Residues: CASSQRRLGSSYEQYF.

The chain couples TRBV6-5 to TRBJ1-1, with D unresolved. Germline V gene data show CDR1 as MNHEY and CDR2 as SVGAGI. Trimming removed 2 bases from V and 2 bases from J, with 6 bases in between. There are 13 residues in the CDR3. CDR3 sequence: CASSYRSNTEAFF. The CDR3 DNA follows: TGTGCCAGCAGTTACCGGTCAAACACTGAAGCTTTCTTT.

This chain uses TRBV3-1 (or the pseudogene TRBV3-2) with TRBJ2-2; TRBD1 matches at 7 bases. After removal of 1 base from V and 3 bases from J, the junction contained 2 bases not matched to a gene. The CDR3 loop spans 15 amino acids. Germline CDR1 and CDR2: LGHDT and YNNKEL (reference sequence). CDR3 residues: CASSQGQGDTGELFF. For the CDR3, the DNA is TGTGCCAGCAGCCAAGGGCAGGGGGACACCGGGGAGCTGTTTTTT.